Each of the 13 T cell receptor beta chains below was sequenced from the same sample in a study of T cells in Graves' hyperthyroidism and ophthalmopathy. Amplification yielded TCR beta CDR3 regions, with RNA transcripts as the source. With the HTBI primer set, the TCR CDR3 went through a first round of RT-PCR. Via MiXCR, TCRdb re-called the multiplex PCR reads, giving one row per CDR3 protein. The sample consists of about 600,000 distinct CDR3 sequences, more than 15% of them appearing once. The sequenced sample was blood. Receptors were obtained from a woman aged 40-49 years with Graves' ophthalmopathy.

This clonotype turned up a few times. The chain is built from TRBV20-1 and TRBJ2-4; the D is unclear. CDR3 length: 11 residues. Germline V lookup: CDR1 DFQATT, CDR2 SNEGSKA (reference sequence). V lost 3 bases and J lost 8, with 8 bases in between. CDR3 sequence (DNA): TGCAGTGCTAGTCCTGGGGACATTCAGTACTTC. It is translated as CSASPGDIQYF.

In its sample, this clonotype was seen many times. The CDR3 bases are TGTGCCAGCAACTACTTTGTAGCGGGAGGGCCTTTTACCGGGGAGCTGTTTTTT. Protein sequence: CASNYFVAGGPFTGELFF. V is TRBV7-8 and J is TRBJ2-2; 11 positions agree with TRBD2. The CDR3 runs 18 residues. The trim removed 7 bases at V and 5 bases at J, leaving 15 bases unmatched. Germline assignment: CDR1 SGHVS and CDR2 FQNEAQ.

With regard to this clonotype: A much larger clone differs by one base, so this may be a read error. The CDR3 nucleotides are TGTGCCAGCAGACCCTATCAGGGGGACAGGTTATACGCGCAGTACTTC. Protein sequence: CASRPYQGDRLYAQYF. This chain links TRBV6-1 with TRBJ2-7; 8 bases map to TRBD1. Germline V gene data show CDR1 as MNHNS and CDR2 as SASEGT. The CDR3 spans 16 residues.

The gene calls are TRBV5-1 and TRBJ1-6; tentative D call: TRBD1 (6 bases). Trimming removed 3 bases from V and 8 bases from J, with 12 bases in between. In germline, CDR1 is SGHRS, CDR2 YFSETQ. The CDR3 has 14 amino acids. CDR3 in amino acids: CASSYGTLDSPLHF. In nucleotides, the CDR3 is TGCGCCAGCAGCTACGGGACACTGGATTCACCCCTCCACTTT.

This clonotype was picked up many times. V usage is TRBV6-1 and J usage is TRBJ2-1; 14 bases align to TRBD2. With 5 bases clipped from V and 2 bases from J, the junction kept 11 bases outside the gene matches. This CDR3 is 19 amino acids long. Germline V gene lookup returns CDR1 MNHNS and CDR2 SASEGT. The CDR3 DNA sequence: TGTGCCAGCAGTCAACCCGGGACTAGCGGGAGAAGTACCTACAATGAGCAGTTCTTC. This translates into CASSQPGTSGRSTYNEQFF.

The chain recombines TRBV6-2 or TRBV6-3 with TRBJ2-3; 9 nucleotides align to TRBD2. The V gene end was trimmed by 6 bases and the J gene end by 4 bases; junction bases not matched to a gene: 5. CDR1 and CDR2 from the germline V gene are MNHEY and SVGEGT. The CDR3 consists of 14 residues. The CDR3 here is CASSVAGAADTQYF. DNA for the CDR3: TGTGCCAGCAGCGTAGCGGGAGCTGCAGATACGCAGTATTTT.

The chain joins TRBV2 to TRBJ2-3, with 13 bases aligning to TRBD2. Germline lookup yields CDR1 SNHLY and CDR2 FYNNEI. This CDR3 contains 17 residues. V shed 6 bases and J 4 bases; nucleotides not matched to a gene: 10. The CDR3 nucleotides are TGTGCCAGCAGCCTCTTGACCGGGACTAGCGGGGCAGATACGCAGTATTTT. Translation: CASSLLTGTSGADTQYF.

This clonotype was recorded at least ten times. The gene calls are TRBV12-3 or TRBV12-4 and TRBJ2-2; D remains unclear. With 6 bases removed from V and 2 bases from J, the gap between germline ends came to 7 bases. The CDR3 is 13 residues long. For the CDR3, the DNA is TGTGCCAGCAGCTTAAGAAACACCGGGGAGCTGTTTTTT. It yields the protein CASSLRNTGELFF.

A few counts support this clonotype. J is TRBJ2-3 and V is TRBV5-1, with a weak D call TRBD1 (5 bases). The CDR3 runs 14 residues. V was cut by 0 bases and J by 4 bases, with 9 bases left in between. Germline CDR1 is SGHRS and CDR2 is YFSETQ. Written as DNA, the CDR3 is TGCGCCAGCAGCTTGGACAGGCTTCCAGATACGCAGTATTTT. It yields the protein CASSLDRLPDTQYF.

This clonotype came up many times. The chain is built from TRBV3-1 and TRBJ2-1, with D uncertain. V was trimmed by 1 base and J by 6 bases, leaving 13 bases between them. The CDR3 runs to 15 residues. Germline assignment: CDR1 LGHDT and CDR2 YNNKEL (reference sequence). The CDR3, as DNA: TGTGCCAGCAGCCAAGGGGCTGGGATACGCAATGAGCAGTTCTTC. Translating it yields CASSQGAGIRNEQFF.

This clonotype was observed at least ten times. DNA of the CDR3: TGTGCCAGCAGGGCATCGTTCTACGAGCAGTACTTC. This codes for CASRASFYEQYF. The rearrangement joins TRBV2 to TRBJ2-7; D is unclear. V lost 6 bases and J lost 3, with 9 bases in between. Germline lookup yields CDR1 SNHLY and CDR2 FYNNEI. This CDR3 is built from 12 residues.

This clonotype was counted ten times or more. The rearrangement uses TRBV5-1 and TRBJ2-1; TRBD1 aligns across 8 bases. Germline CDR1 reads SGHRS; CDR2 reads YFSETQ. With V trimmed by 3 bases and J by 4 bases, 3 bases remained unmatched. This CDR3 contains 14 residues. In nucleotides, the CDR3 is TGCGCCAGCAGCTCGGACAGGGTTTACAATGAGCAGTTCTTC. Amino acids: CASSSDRVYNEQFF. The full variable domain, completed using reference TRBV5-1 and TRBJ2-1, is KAGVTQTPRYLIKTRGQQVTLSCSPISGHRSVSWYQQTPGQGLQFLFEYFSETQRNKGNFPGRFSGRQFSNSRSEMNVSTLELGDSALYLCASSSDRVYNEQFFGPGTRLTVL.

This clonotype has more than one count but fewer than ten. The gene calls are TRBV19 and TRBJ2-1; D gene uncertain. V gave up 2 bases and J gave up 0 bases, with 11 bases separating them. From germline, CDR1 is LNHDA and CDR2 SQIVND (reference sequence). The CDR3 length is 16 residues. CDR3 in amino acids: CASSILRSRSYNEQFF. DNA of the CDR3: TGTGCCAGTAGTATACTCAGGTCCCGCTCCTACAATGAGCAGTTCTTC.